The 14 T cell receptor beta chains below were found in one sample sequenced in a study of blood T cells in healthy people across ages. Next came a second PCR, run for about 7 to 12 cycles, which used a sample-barcoded 5' primer along with a J-beta primer mix. TCRdb reprocessed the 5' RACE reads via MiXCR and lists one record per CDR3 protein. Of around 990,000 distinct CDR3 sequences listed, more than 30% are singletons. Specimen: blood. Every receptor here comes from a man aged 18 to 29 in good health.

The rearrangement joins TRBV12-3 or TRBV12-4 to TRBJ1-6; D perhaps matches TRBD1 (6 bases). V was trimmed by 2 bases and J by 10 bases, leaving 12 bases between them. There are 14 residues in the CDR3. This CDR3 is CASSLQQGYSPLHF. For the CDR3, the DNA is TGTGCCAGCAGTTTACAGCAGGGGTACTCACCCCTCCACTTT.

This rearrangement joins TRBV11-1 to TRBJ2-2; possible D gene TRBD1, 7 bases. CDR1 SGHAT and CDR2 FQDESV come from the germline V gene (reference sequence). The CDR3 contains 15 residues. The V and J ends lost 5 bases and 1 base respectively, with 11 bases between them. The CDR3 DNA sequence: TGTGCCAGCAGCCCGCAGGGGGGGAACACCGGGGAGCTGTTTTTT. Amino acids: CASSPQGGNTGELFF.

The chain combines TRBV20-1 with TRBJ1-1; 8 bases fit TRBD1. The germline V gene encodes CDR1 DFQATT and CDR2 SNEGSKA (reference sequence). This CDR3 is built from 12 residues. The CDR3 region has the DNA TGCTTCGGACAGGGTGGCGAGGCTGAAGCTTTCTTT. Protein sequence: CFGQGGEAEAFF.

The gene calls are TRBV5-1 and TRBJ1-1; TRBD1 matches 7 bases. The ends lost 4 bases at V and 1 base at J; junction bases unmatched: 7. CDR1 and CDR2 (germline): SGHRS, YFSETQ. The CDR3 extends over 15 amino acids. CDR3 residues: CASSTFTGANTEAFF. CDR3 DNA: TGCGCCAGCAGCACCTTTACAGGGGCGAACACTGAAGCTTTCTTT.

The chain employs TRBV7-9 and TRBJ2-7; D is perhaps TRBD1 (6 bases). The CDR3 has 16 amino acids. Trimming pared 3 bases from V and 1 base from J, leaving 16 bases between. Looked up from germline, CDR1 is SEHNR and CDR2 is FQNEAQ (reference sequence). The CDR3 reads CASSLYDRFPSYEQYF. Written as DNA, the CDR3 is TGTGCCAGCAGCTTGTACGACAGGTTCCCTTCCTACGAGCAGTACTTC.

The chain couples TRBV6-1 to TRBJ2-1; D unresolved. The length of the CDR3 is 17 residues. V gave up 6 bases and J gave up 1 base, with 19 bases separating them. Germline V gene data show CDR1 as MNHNS and CDR2 as SASEGT. CDR3 sequence (DNA): TGTGCCAGCAGACCAGCCTTAAGGGTATTTTCCTACAATGAGCAGTTCTTC. The encoded protein is CASRPALRVFSYNEQFF.

This clonotype was seen a handful of times. V and J are TRBV14 and TRBJ1-5; D is unclear. Per the germline V gene, CDR1 is SGHDN and CDR2 is FVKESK. The CDR3 sequence is 12 residues long. Trimming removed 3 bases at V and 4 bases at J, with 4 bases between. The CDR3 protein is CASSHRNQPQHF. The CDR3 nucleotides read TGTGCCAGCAGCCACCGAAATCAGCCCCAGCATTTT.

The rearrangement joins TRBV3-1 to TRBJ2-2; 11 bases fit TRBD2. Germline CDR1 and CDR2: LGHDT and YNNKEL (reference sequence). The CDR3 has 13 amino acids. After removal of 4 bases from V and 12 bases from J, the junction contained 4 bases not matched to a gene. Here the CDR3 reads CASSPLAGVQLFF. CDR3 DNA: TGTGCCAGCAGCCCACTAGCGGGGGTGCAGCTGTTTTTT.

The chain couples TRBV5-1 to TRBJ2-1; 10 bases map to TRBD2. The CDR3 loop spans 15 amino acids. In germline, CDR1 is SGHRS, CDR2 YFSETQ. V gave up 4 bases and J gave up 5 bases; unmatched junction bases: 6. CDR3 sequence (DNA): TGCGCCAGCAGCCGTACTAGCGGGGTAAACAATGAGCAGTTCTTC. It yields the protein CASSRTSGVNNEQFF.

This clonotype turned up a few times. The chain is built from TRBV5-1 and TRBJ2-3, with TRBD2 identical over 7 bases. V lost 4 bases to trimming and J lost 1 base; unmatched junction nucleotides: 12. This CDR3 comprises 17 residues. Germline loops: CDR1 SGHRS, CDR2 YFSETQ. This CDR3 is CASSAGERPLRTDTQYF. The CDR3 DNA follows: TGCGCCAGCAGCGCGGGGGAGCGACCCCTACGCACAGATACGCAGTATTTT.

This clonotype was observed a few times. This chain connects TRBV6-1 to TRBJ1-5; 8 bases are shared with TRBD1. Germline CDR1 and CDR2: MNHNS and SASEGT. With V trimmed by 5 bases and J by 7 bases, 10 bases remained unmatched. The CDR3 consists of 15 residues. The CDR3 DNA reads TGTGCCAGCAGTCCGATGGACAGGGTAAGCCAGCCCCAGCATTTT. Its translation: CASSPMDRVSQPQHF.

This clonotype has only a few counts. V is TRBV20-1 and J is TRBJ2-2; D remains ambiguous. Per germline, CDR1 DFQATT and CDR2 SNEGSKA (reference sequence). Trimming took off 5 bases at V and 3 bases at J, with 13 bases between the two ends. This CDR3 is built from 14 residues. For the CDR3, the DNA is TGCAGTGCTCCGACGGGTGCCGACACCGGGGAGCTGTTTTTT. Amino acids: CSAPTGADTGELFF.

With regard to this clonotype: One end of the junction fails to match germline, which may point to a read error. The chain links TRBV20-1 to TRBJ2-3; tentatively, D is TRBD1 or TRBD2 (5 bases each). The CDR3 sequence is 14 residues long. Germline CDR1 reads DFQATT; CDR2 reads SNEGSKA (reference sequence). The DNA for the CDR3 is TGCAGTGTCGTCCCCGGGACCGGCACAGGTACGCAGTATTTT. This gives the protein CSVVPGTGTGTQYF.

This clonotype was seen more than once but under ten times. This CDR3 reads CASSPSGGAHTQYF. For the CDR3, the DNA is TGTGCCAGCAGCCCTAGCGGGGGGGCCCATACGCAGTATTTT. The rearrangement uses TRBV7-9 and TRBJ2-3, with 12 positions matching TRBD2. The CDR3 length is 14 residues. Germline CDR1 SEHNR, CDR2 FQNEAQ (reference sequence). V lost 5 bases to trimming and J lost 7 bases; unmatched junction nucleotides: 4. The entire variable domain, with the rest obtained from reference TRBV7-9 and TRBJ2-3, is as follows: DTGVSQNPRHKITKRGQNVTFRCDPISEHNRLYWYRQTLGQGPEFLTYFQNEAQLEKSRLLSDRFSAERPKGSFSTLEIQRTEQGDSAMYLCASSPSGGAHTQYFGPGTRLTVL.